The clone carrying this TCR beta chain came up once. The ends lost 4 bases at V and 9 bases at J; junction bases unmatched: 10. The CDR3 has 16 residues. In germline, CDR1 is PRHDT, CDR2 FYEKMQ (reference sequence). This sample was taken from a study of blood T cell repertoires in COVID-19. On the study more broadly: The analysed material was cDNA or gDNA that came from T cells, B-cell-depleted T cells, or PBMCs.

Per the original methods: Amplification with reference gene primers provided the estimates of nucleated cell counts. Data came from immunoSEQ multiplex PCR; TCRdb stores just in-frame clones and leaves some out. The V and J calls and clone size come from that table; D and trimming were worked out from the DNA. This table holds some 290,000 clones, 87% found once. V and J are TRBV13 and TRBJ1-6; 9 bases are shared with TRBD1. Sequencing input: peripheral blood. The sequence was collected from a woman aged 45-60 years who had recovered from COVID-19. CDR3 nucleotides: TGTGCCAGCAGCTCATGGACAGGGGCTATGGGTTCACCCCTCCACTTT. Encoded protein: CASSSWTGAMGSPLHF.